The rows below give T cell receptor beta chains drawn from one sample of a study of post-analysis software for immune sequencing data. TCRdb reprocessed the PCR reads via MiXCR and lists one record per CDR3 protein. Among more than 450,000 distinct CDR3 sequences listed, 44% were seen once. Sequenced input: blood. These receptors came from a girl aged 10 to 17 with multiple sclerosis. CDR3s include the opening cysteine and the closing phenylalanine or tryptophan. D genes are given only for firm matches. Size values are once, few and many counts, or a class for expanded clones, and some rows have none.

>TRBD2|TRBJ2-1|TRBV4-1|few
TGCGCCAGCAGCCGTAGCGGGACTTCCTACAATGAGCAGTTCTTC
CASSRSGTSYNEQFF
>TRBD1|TRBJ2-1|TRBV4-2|.
TGTGCCAGCAGTTCTAATCCGGGACAGGGTTACAATGAGCAGTTCTTC
CASSSNPGQGYNEQFF
>.|TRBJ1-5|TRBV7-2|few
TGTGCCAGCAGCCAAGGGTCTAGCAATCAGCCCCAGCATTTT
CASSQGSSNQPQHF
>TRBD1|TRBJ2-3|TRBV4-1|.
TGCGCCAGCAGCCTAACAGGGGTAGATACGCAGTATTTT
CASSLTGVDTQYF
>.|TRBJ1-2|TRBV20-1|few
TGCAGTGCTAGAGCGGACTCGGGAGCCTATGGCTACACCTTC
CSARADSGAYGYTF
>.|TRBJ1-2|TRBV12-3/TRBV12-4|once
TGTGCCAGCAGTTCCGGTGGAGGTGGCTACGGCTACACCTTC
CASSSGGGGYGYTF
>.|TRBJ1-4|TRBV4-1|.
TGCGCCAGCAGCCAAGATTGGGGAAGAGGCAATGAAAAACTGTTTTTT
CASSQDWGRGNEKLFF
>.|TRBJ2-7|TRBV5-1|.
TGCGCCAGCAGCTTCCTGGGTCGCGAGCAGTACTTC
CASSFLGREQYF
>.|TRBJ1-2|TRBV29-1|few
TGCAGCGTTGAACCCGGGACCAGGGGCTACACCTTC
CSVEPGTRGYTF
>.|TRBJ2-1|TRBV4-2|few
TGTGCCAGCACCTGGGAGACCGACGGTGAGCAGTTCTTC
CASTWETDGEQFF